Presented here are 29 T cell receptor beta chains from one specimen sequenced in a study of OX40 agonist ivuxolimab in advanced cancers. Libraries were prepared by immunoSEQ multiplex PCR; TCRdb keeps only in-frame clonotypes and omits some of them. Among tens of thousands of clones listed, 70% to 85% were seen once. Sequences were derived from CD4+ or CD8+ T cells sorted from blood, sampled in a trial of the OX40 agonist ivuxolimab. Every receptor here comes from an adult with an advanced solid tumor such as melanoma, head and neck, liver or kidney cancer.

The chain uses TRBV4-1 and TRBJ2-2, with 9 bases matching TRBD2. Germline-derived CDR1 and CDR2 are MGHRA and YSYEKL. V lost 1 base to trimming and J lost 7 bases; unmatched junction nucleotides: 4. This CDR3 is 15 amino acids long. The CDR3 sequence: CASSQVTSGFGELFF. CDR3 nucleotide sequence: TGCGCCAGCAGCCAAGTAACTAGCGGGTTCGGGGAGCTGTTTTTT.

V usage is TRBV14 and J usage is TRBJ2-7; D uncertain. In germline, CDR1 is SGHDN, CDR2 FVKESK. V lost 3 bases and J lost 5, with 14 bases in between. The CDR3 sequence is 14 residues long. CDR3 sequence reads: CASSHSQWYDEQYF. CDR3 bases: TGTGCCAGCAGCCACAGCCAGTGGTACGACGAGCAGTACTTC. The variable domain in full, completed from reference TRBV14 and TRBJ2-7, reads EAGVTQFPSHSVIEKGQTVTLRCDPISGHDNLYWYRRVMGKEIKFLLHFVKESKQDESGMPNNRFLAERTGGTYSTLKVQPAELEDSGVYFCASSHSQWYDEQYFGPGTRLTVT.

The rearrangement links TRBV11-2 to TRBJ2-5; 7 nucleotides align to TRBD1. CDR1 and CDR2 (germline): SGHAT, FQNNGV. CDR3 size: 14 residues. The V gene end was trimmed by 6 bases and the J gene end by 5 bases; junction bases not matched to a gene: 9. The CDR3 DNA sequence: TGTGCCAGCAGACCCACAGGGGCCGTGGAGACCCAGTACTTC. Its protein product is CASRPTGAVETQYF.

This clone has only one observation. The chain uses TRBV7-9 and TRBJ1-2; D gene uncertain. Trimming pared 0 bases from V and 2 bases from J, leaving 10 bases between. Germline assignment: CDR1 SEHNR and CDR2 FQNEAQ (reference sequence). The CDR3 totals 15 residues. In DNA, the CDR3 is TGTGCCAGCAGCTTAGCAGGGCAGAGCAACTATGGCTACACCTTC. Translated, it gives CASSLAGQSNYGYTF.

The CDR3 DNA reads TGTGCCAGCAGCTCATTGGGGACAGGGGGCTACGAGACCCAGTACTTC. Its protein product is CASSSLGTGGYETQYF. The chain carries TRBV7-7 and TRBJ2-5, with 12 bases matching TRBD1. CDR1 SSHAT and CDR2 FNYEAQ come from the germline V gene (reference sequence). The CDR3 spans 16 residues. With 4 bases clipped from V and 5 bases from J, the junction kept 8 bases outside the gene matches.

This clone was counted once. The CDR3 region has the DNA TGTGCCAGCAGTCGAGGGACAGGGGAATGGGGCTATGGCTACACCTTC. Residues: CASSRGTGEWGYGYTF. V gene TRBV28 combines with J gene TRBJ1-2, with 10 bases identical to TRBD1. CDR3 size: 16 residues. Per the germline V gene, CDR1 is MDHEN and CDR2 is SYDVKM. J was trimmed by 4 bases and V by 5 bases; bases with no gene match: 10.

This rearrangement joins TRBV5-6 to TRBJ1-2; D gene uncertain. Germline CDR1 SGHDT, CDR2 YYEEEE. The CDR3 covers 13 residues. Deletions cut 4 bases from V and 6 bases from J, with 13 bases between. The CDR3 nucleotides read TGTGCCAGCAGCGAGCGGGCGGTGCATGGCTACACCTTC. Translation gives CASSERAVHGYTF.

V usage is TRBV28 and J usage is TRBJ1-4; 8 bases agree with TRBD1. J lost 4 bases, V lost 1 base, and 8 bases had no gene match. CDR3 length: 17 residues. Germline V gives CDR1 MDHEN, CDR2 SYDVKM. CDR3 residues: CASSLSSGGRGNEKLFF. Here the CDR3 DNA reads TGTGCCAGCAGTTTATCATCAGGGGGCAGGGGTAATGAAAAACTGTTTTTT.

This chain's CDR3 is CASRGDRYNEQFF. In DNA form, the CDR3 reads TGTGCCAGCAGGGGCGACAGGTACAATGAGCAGTTCTTC. This chain links TRBV6-6 with TRBJ2-1, with D perhaps TRBD1 (6 bases). The CDR3 sequence is 13 residues long. Germline V CDR1 and CDR2: MNHNY, SVGAGI (reference sequence). Trimming left V 6 bases short and J 4 bases short, with 10 bases between.

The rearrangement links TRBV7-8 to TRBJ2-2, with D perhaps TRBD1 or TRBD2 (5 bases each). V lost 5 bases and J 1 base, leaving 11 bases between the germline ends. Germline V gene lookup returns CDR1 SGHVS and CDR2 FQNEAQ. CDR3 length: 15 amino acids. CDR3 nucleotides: TGTGCCAGCAGCGACCGGGACGGGAACACCGGGGAGCTGTTTTTT. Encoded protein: CASSDRDGNTGELFF.

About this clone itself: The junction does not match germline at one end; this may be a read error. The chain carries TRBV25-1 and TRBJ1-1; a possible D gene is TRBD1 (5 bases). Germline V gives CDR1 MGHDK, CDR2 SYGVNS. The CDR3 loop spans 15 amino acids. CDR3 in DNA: TGTGCCAGCAGTGAGCCTGGGGCTATGAACATTGAAGCTTTCTTT. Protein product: CASSEPGAMNIEAFF.

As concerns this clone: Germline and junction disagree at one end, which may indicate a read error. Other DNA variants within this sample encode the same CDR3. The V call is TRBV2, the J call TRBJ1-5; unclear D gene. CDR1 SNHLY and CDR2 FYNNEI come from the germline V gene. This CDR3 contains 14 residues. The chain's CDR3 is CASSTVYSNQPQHF. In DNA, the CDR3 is TGTGCCAGCAGTACAGTCTATAGCAATCAACCCCAGCATTTT.

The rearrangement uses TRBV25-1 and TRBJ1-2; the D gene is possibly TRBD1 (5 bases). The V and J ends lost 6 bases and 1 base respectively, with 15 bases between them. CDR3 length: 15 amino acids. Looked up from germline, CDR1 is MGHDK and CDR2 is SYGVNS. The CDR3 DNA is TGTGCCAGCAGCGCCCCGGGGGACCATAACTATGGCTACACCTTC. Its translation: CASSAPGDHNYGYTF.

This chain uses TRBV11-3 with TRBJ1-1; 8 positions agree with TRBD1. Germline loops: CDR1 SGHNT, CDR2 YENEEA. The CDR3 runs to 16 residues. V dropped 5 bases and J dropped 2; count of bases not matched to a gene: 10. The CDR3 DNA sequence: TGTGCCAGCAGCCCCGGACAGGGAGAAGGTAACACTGAAGCTTTCTTT. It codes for CASSPGQGEGNTEAFF.

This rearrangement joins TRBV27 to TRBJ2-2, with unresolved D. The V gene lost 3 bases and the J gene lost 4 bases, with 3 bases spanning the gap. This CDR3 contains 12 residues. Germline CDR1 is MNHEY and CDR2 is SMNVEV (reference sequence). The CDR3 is CASSFATGELFF. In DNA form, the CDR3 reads TGTGCCAGCAGTTTTGCCACCGGGGAGCTGTTTTTT.

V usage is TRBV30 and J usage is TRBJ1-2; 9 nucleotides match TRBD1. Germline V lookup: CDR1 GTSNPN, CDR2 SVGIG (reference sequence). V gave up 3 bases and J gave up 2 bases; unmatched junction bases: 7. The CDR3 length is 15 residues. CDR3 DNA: TGTGCCTGGAGGCTACAGGGGGCGAAGAACTATGGCTACACCTTC. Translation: CAWRLQGAKNYGYTF.

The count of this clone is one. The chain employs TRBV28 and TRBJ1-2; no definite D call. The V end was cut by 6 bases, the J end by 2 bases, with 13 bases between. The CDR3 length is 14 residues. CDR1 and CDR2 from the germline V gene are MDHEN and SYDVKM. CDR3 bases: TGTGCCAGCAGACCACCGGGAGAGAACTATGGCTACACCTTC. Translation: CASRPPGENYGYTF.

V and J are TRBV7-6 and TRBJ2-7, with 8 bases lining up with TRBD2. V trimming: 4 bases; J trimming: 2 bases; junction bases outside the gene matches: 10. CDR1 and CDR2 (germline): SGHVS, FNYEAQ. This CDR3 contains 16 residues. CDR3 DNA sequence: TGTGCCAGCAGCTCCTGGGGGGCGGGAGGAACCTACGAGCAGTACTTC. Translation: CASSSWGAGGTYEQYF.

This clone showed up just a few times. The chain's CDR3 is CASSLRDTSYEQYF. The CDR3 nucleotides are TGTGCCAGCAGTTTACGGGACACCTCCTACGAGCAGTACTTC. The J gene is TRBJ2-7, the V gene TRBV27, with a possible D match to TRBD1 (6 bases). This CDR3 has 14 residues. Germline loops: CDR1 MNHEY, CDR2 SMNVEV (reference sequence). V gave up 2 bases and J gave up 0 bases, with 8 bases separating them.

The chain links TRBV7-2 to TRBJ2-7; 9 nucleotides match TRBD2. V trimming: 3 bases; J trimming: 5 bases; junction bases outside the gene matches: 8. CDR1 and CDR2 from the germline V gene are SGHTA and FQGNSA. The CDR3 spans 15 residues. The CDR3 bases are TGTGCCAGCAGCTTCGGCGGGAGGGCCGTAGACGAGCAGTACTTC. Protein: CASSFGGRAVDEQYF.

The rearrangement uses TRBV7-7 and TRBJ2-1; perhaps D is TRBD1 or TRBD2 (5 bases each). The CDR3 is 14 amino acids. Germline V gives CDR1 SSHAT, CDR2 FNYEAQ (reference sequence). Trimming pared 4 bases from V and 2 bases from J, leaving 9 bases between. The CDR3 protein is CASSSEGPYNEQFF. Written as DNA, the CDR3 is TGTGCCAGCAGCTCAGAGGGACCCTACAATGAGCAGTTCTTC.

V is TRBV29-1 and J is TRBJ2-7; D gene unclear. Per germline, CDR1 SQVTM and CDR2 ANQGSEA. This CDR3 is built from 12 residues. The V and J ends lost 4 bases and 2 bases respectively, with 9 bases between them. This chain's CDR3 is CSVVGQTYEQYF. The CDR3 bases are TGCAGCGTTGTAGGTCAGACCTACGAGCAGTACTTC.

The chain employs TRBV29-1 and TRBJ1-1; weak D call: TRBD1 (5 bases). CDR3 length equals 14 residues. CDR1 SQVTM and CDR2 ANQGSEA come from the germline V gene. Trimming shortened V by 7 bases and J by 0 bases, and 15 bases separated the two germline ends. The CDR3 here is CSAGDGSMNTEAFF. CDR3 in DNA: TGCAGCGCCGGGGACGGGTCCATGAACACTGAAGCTTTCTTT.

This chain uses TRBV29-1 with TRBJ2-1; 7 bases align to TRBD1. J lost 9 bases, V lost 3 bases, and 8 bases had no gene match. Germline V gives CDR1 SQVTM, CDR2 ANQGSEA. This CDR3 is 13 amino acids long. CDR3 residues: CSVEVAGGGEQFF. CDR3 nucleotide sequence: TGCAGCGTTGAGGTGGCAGGGGGTGGTGAGCAGTTCTTC.

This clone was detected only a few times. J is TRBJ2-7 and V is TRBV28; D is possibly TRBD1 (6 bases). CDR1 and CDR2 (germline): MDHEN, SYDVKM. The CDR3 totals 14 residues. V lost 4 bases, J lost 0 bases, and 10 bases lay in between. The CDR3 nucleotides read TGTGCCAGCAGTTCAGGACAGTCCTCCTACGAGCAGTACTTC. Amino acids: CASSSGQSSYEQYF.

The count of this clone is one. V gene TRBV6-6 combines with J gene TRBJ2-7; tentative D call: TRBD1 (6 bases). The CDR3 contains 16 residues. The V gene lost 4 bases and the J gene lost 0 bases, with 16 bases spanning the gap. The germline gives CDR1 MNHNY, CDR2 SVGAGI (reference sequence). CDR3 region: CASSSGDTRDSYEQYF. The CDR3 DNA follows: TGTGCCAGCAGTTCCGGGGACACGAGAGACTCCTACGAGCAGTACTTC.

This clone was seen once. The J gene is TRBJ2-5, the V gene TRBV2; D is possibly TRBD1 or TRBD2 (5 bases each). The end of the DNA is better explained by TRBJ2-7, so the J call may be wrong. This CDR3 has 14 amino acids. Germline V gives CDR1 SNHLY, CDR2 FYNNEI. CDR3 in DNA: TGTGCCAGCAGGACCGGGACGGGCTCCTACGAGCAGTACTTC. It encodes CASRTGTGSYEQYF.

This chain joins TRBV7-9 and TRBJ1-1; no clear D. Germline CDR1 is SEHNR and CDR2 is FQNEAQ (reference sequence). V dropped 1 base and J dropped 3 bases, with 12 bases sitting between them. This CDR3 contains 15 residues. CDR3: CASSLEGRRDTEAFF. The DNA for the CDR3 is TGTGCCAGCAGCTTAGAAGGTAGACGAGACACTGAAGCTTTCTTT.

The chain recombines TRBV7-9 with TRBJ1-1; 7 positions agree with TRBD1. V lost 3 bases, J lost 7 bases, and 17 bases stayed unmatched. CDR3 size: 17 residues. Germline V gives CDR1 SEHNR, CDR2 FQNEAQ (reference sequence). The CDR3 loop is CASSFGAGGGDGGEAFF. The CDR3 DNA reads TGTGCCAGCAGCTTTGGGGCAGGGGGGGGCGACGGAGGTGAAGCTTTCTTT.